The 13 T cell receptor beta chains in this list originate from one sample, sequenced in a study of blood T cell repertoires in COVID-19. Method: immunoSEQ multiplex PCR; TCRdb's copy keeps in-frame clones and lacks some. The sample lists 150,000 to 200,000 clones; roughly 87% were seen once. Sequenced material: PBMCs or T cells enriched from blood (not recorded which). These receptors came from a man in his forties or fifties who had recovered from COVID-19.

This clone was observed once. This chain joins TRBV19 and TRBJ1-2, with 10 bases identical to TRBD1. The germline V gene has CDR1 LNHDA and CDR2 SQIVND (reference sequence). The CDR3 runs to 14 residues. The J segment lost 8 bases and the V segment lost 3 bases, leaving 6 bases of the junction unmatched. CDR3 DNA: TGTGCCAGTAGTATTGGGACAGGGGATTCCGGCTACACCTTC. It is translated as CASSIGTGDSGYTF.

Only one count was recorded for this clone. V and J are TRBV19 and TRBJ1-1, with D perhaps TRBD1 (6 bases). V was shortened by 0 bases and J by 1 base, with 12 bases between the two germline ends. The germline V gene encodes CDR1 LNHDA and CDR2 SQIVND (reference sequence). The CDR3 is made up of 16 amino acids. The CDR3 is CASSIEFQGRNTEAFF. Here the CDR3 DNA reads TGTGCCAGTAGTATAGAGTTCCAGGGGCGGAACACTGAAGCTTTCTTT.

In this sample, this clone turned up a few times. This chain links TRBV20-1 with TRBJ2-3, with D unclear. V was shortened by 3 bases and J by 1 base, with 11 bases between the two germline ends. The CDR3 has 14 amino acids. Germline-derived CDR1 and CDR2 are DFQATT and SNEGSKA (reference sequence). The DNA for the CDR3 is TGCAGTGCTAGTCAGGCTATAGGCACAGATACGCAGTATTTT. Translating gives CSASQAIGTDTQYF.

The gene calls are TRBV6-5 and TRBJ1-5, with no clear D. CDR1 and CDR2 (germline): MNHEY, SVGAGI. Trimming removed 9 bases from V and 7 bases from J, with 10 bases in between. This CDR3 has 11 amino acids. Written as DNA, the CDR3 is TGTGCCAGTACTGGCGGACAGCCCCAGCATTTT. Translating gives CASTGGQPQHF.

The CDR3 loop is CASSPLYNSPLHF. The DNA for the CDR3 is TGTGCCAGCAGCCCTCTTTATAATTCACCCCTCCACTTT. The chain employs TRBV3-1 (or the pseudogene TRBV3-2) and TRBJ1-6, with unresolved D. Trimming took 4 bases from V and 4 from J, leaving 5 bases between them. The CDR3 runs 13 residues. The V gene's germline CDR1 is LGHDT and CDR2 YNNKEL (reference sequence).

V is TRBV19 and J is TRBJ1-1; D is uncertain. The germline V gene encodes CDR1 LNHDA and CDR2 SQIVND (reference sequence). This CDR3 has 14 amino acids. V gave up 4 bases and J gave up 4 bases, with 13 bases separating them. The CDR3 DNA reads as TGTGCCAGTAGTAACGCAGGTCCTGGCACTGAAGCTTTCTTT. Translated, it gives CASSNAGPGTEAFF.

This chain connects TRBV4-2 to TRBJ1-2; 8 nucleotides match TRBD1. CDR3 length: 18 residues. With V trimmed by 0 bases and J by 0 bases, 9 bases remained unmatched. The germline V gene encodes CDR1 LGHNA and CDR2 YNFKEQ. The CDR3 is CASSQEGQGAFTNYGYTF. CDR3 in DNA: TGTGCCAGCAGCCAAGAGGGTCAGGGGGCTTTCACTAACTATGGCTACACCTTC.

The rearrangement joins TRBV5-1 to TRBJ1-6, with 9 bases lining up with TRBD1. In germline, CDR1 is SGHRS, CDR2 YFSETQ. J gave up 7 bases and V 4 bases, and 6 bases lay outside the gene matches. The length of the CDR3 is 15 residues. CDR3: CASSPQTGGNSPLHF. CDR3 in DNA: TGCGCCAGCAGCCCGCAGACAGGGGGAAATTCACCCCTCCACTTT.

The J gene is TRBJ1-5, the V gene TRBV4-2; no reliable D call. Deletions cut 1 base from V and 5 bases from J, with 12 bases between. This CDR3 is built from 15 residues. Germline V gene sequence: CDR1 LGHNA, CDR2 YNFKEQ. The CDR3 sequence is CASSQGGIKDQPQHF. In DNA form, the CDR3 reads TGTGCCAGCAGCCAAGGAGGGATAAAGGATCAGCCCCAGCATTTT.

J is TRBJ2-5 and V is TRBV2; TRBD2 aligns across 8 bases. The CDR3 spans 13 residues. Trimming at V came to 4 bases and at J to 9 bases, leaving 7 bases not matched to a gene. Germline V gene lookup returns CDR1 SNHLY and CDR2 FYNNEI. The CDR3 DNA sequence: TGTGCCAGCAGTGGGAACGGGGGGGAGTCCCAGTACTTC. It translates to CASSGNGGESQYF.

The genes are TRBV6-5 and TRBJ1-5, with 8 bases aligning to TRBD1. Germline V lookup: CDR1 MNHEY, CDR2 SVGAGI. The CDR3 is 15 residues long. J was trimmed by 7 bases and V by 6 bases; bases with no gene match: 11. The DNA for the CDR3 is TGTGCCAGCAGCCGAGGACACCCAGGGGGCCAGCCCCAGCATTTT. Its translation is CASSRGHPGGQPQHF.

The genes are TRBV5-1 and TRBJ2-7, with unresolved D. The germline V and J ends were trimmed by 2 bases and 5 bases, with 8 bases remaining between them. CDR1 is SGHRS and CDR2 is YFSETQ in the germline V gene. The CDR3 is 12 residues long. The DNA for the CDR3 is TGCGCCAGCAGCTTCCCCCCGGACGAGCAGTACTTC. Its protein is CASSFPPDEQYF.

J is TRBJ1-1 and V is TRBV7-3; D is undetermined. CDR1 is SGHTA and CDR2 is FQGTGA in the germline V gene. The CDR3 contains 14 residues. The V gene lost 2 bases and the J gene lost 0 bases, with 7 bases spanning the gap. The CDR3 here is CASSLLTVNTEAFF. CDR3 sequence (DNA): TGTGCCAGCAGCTTATTAACAGTGAACACTGAAGCTTTCTTT.